This section outlines one TCR beta chain sequence together with its context. Profiling relied on immunoSEQ multiplex PCR, and the TCRdb table lists in-frame clones only, not all of them. The profile shows more than 550,000 clones, approximately 87% of them singletons. This sample stems from a study of shared T cell receptors in the human thymus. J gave up 4 bases and V 5 bases, and 16 bases lay outside the gene matches. The CDR3 runs to 17 residues. The germline V gene encodes CDR1 PRHDT and CDR2 FYEKMQ (reference sequence). These records were also assigned to another study, of human thymus T cells. In that study: Finnish infants who were healthy and having corrective surgery for congenital heart defects made up the donors. The thymus tissue came from resections taken during corrective heart surgery. Apparent bias marked the V and J gene usage of thymic and blood repertoires. In unrelated individuals, thymic repertoires overlapped highly, according to related research.

The sequence was collected from a boy in the first two years of life with a congenital heart defect. The chain uses TRBV13 and TRBJ1-2; 7 bases align to TRBD1. Material: thymocytes. The CDR3 reads CASSPPGQRSIIYGYTF. The CDR3 DNA reads as TGTGCCAGCAGCCCCCCGGGACAGAGGAGTATAATCTATGGCTACACCTTC.